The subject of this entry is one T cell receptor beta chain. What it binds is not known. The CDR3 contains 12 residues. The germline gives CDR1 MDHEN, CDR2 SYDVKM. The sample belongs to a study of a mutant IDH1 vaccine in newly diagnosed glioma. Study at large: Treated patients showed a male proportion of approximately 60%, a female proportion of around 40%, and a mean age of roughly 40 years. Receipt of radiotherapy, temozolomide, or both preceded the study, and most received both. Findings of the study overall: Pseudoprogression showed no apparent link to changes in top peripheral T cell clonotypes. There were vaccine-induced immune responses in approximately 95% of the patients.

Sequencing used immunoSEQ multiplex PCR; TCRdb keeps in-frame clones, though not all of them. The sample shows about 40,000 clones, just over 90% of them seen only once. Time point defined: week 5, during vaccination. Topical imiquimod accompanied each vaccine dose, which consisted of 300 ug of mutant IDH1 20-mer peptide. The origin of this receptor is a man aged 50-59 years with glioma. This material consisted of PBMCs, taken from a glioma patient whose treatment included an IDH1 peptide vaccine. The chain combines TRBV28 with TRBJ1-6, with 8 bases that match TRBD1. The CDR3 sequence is CGTGGLNSPLHF. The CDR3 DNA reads TGTGGCACAGGGGGACTAAATTCACCCCTCCACTTT. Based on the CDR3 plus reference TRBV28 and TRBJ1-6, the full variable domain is DVKVTQSSRYLVKRTGEKVFLECVQDMDHENMFWYRQDPGLGLRLIYFSYDVKMKEKGDIPEGYSVSREKKERFSLILESASTNQTSMYLCGTGGLNSPLHFGNGTRLTVT.